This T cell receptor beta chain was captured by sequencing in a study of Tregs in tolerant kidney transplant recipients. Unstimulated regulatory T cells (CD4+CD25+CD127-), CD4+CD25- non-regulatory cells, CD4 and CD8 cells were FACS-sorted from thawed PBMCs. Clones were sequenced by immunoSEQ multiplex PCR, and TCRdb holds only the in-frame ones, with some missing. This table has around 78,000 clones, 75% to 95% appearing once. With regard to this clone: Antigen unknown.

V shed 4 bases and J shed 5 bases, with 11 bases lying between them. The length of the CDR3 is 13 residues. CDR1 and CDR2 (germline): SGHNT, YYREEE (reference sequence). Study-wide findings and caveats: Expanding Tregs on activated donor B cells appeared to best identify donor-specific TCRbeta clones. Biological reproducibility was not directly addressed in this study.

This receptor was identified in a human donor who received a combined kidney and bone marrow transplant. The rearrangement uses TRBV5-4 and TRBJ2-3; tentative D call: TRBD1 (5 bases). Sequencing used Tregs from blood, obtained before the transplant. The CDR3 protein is CASSPWQGDTQYF. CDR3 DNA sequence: TGTGCCAGCAGCCCGTGGCAGGGAGATACGCAGTATTTT.